Presented here are 26 T cell receptor beta chains from one specimen sequenced in a study of T cells in localized non-small cell lung cancer (dated by TCRdb to 2018 to 2020). Library construction relied on the immunoSEQ multiplex PCR assay. TCRdb stores this immuneACCESS table with in-frame sequences only. Part of the clones is absent; in the studies checked, under half of the shortfall reflects unresolved V genes, and no reason is known for the rest. In all, the sample holds tens of thousands of clones, and around 90% of those were seen once. In total, the top ten clones hold roughly 13% of the sample. The specimen was peripheral blood, collected before any cancer treatment. The origin of the receptors is a female donor older than 55 with stage III squamous cell lung carcinoma.

The chain uses TRBV11-2 and TRBJ1-5; possibly TRBD1 for D (6 bases). Germline V gene data show CDR1 as SGHAT and CDR2 as FQNNGV. This CDR3 contains 14 residues. The V end lost 7 bases, the J end lost 1 base, and 11 bases lay between the germline ends. The CDR3 is CASNPTGSNQPQHF. The CDR3 DNA reads as TGTGCCAGCAACCCGACAGGAAGCAATCAGCCCCAGCATTTT.

The chain employs TRBV19 and TRBJ2-2, with D tentatively TRBD1 (6 bases). The V end lost 7 bases, the J end lost 2 bases, and 17 bases lay between the germline ends. This CDR3 is built from 16 residues. CDR1 is LNHDA and CDR2 is SQIVND in the germline V gene (reference sequence). This CDR3 reads CASTIGGRVNTGELFF. The CDR3 DNA is TGTGCCAGTACCATTGGGGGCAGGGTAAACACCGGGGAGCTGTTTTTT. Looking up the rest from reference TRBV19 and TRBJ2-2 gives the full variable domain: DGGITQSPKYLFRKEGQNVTLSCEQNLNHDAMYWYRQDPGQGLRLIYYSQIVNDFQKGDIAEGYSVSREKKESFPLTVTSAQKNPTAFYLCASTIGGRVNTGELFFGEGSRLTVL.

CDR3 bases: TGTGCCAGCAAAGTAAACAGGTACCAAGAGACCCAGTACTTC. The encoded protein is CASKVNRYQETQYF. The chain recombines TRBV27 with TRBJ2-5; a possible D gene is TRBD1 (5 bases). Germline V gene data show CDR1 as MNHEY and CDR2 as SMNVEV (reference sequence). The CDR3 extends over 14 amino acids. V was trimmed by 7 bases and J by 0 bases, leaving 12 bases between them.

This clone appeared once. The chain carries TRBV11-2 and TRBJ2-5; D gene unclear. The CDR3 spans 13 residues. Trimming shortened V by 3 bases and J by 1 base, and 6 bases separated the two germline ends. Germline CDR1 SGHAT, CDR2 FQNNGV. DNA of the CDR3: TGTGCCAGCAGCTTCGGAGTCCAAGAGACCCAGTACTTC. Translating it yields CASSFGVQETQYF.

The chain joins TRBV7-2 to TRBJ1-3, with D perhaps matching TRBD1 (6 bases). The V end was cut by 5 bases, the J end by 14 bases, with 19 bases between. CDR1 and CDR2 (germline): SGHTA, FQGNSA. The CDR3 is made up of 13 amino acids. CDR3 region: CASSAGQTAPLYF. CDR3 DNA: TGTGCCAGCAGCGCCGGACAGACCGCTCCCTTATATTTT. Using reference TRBV7-2 and TRBJ1-3 for the parts outside the CDR3, the full variable domain is GAGVSQSPSNKVTEKGKDVELRCDPISGHTALYWYRQSLGQGLEFLIYFQGNSAPDKSGLPSDRFSAERTGGSVSTLTIQRTQQEDSAVYLCASSAGQTAPLYFGEGSWLTVV.

This rearrangement joins TRBV6-5 to TRBJ1-2, with 7 nucleotides matching TRBD1. This CDR3 has 15 residues. Germline V gene lookup returns CDR1 MNHEY and CDR2 SVGAGI. Trimming took 4 bases from V and 7 from J; bases not matched to a gene: 12. The CDR3 spells CASSSSGTAHLGYTF. The CDR3 nucleotides are TGTGCCAGCAGTTCCTCCGGGACAGCCCATCTTGGCTACACCTTC.

The chain links TRBV7-2 to TRBJ2-5; 14 bases are shared with TRBD2. The CDR3 has 17 amino acids. Germline loops: CDR1 SGHTA, CDR2 FQGNSA. Trimming cost V 5 bases and J 5 bases; bases outside gene matches: 10. The CDR3 spells CASSPFGTSGGSETQYF. The CDR3 DNA is TGTGCCAGCAGCCCTTTCGGGACTAGCGGGGGCTCGGAGACCCAGTACTTC.

The rearrangement uses TRBV7-8 and TRBJ1-2; D unresolved. CDR1 is SGHVS, CDR2 FQNEAQ, per germline. This CDR3 is 14 amino acids long. V shed 5 bases and J shed 0 bases, with 10 bases lying between them. This chain's CDR3 is CASSVGDANYGYTF. The CDR3 DNA is TGTGCCAGCAGCGTGGGCGACGCTAACTATGGCTACACCTTC.

CDR3 amino acids: CASKGTSGTSGELFF. CDR3 in DNA: TGTGCCAGCAAGGGAACTAGCGGAACTTCAGGGGAGCTGTTTTTT. The rearrangement links TRBV2 to TRBJ2-2; 8 bases line up with TRBD2. The CDR3 is 15 residues long. The V and J ends lost 7 bases and 8 bases, in that order; junction bases with no gene match: 12. CDR1 and CDR2 from the germline V gene are SNHLY and FYNNEI.

This clone was recorded once. This chain uses TRBV27 with TRBJ1-1; 7 bases fit TRBD1. The J segment lost 8 bases and the V segment lost 6 bases, leaving 15 bases of the junction unmatched. Germline CDR1 MNHEY, CDR2 SMNVEV (reference sequence). CDR3 length equals 15 residues. In DNA, the CDR3 is TGTGCCAGCAGAGCAGTAGGACAGGCCCAGCTAGAAGCTTTCTTT. Encoded protein: CASRAVGQAQLEAFF.

V usage is TRBV28 and J usage is TRBJ1-4, with 8 bases that match TRBD1. Per germline, CDR1 MDHEN and CDR2 SYDVKM. V gave up 6 bases and J gave up 17 bases; unmatched junction bases: 14. The CDR3 runs to 13 residues. CDR3 in amino acids: CASSEGTGRLAFF. The CDR3 bases are TGTGCCAGCAGCGAGGGGACAGGCCGCCTCGCTTTTTTT.

The chain carries TRBV5-6 and TRBJ1-5, with TRBD1 matching over 9 bases. The CDR3 runs to 17 residues. From germline, CDR1 is SGHDT and CDR2 YYEEEE. J was trimmed by 3 bases and V by 1 base; bases with no gene match: 8. CDR3 loop: CASSLKFGQGINQPQHF. The DNA for the CDR3 is TGTGCCAGCAGCTTGAAGTTTGGACAGGGGATCAATCAGCCCCAGCATTTT.

Note on this clone: This same CDR3 is encoded by further DNA sequences in the sample. The chain carries TRBV18 and TRBJ2-3; D ambiguous. The CDR3 covers 13 residues. Germline V CDR1 and CDR2: KGHSH, LQKENI. Deletions cut 3 bases from V and 0 bases from J, with 4 bases between. CDR3 in DNA: TGTGCCAGCTCACCTCCTAGCACAGATACGCAGTATTTT. Translation gives CASSPPSTDTQYF.

The chain uses TRBV19 and TRBJ1-2, with D unresolved. CDR1 and CDR2 from the germline V gene are LNHDA and SQIVND (reference sequence). Between the trimmed V and J ends, which lost 2 bases and 4 bases, there was a span of 8 bases. The CDR3 spans 13 residues. The CDR3 reads CASSINLGYGYTF. The CDR3 region has the DNA TGTGCCAGTAGTATAAATCTAGGCTATGGCTACACCTTC.

This chain uses TRBV5-5 with TRBJ2-7; D is uncertain. V shed 0 bases and J shed 1 base, with 5 bases lying between them. From germline, CDR1 is SGHKS and CDR2 YYEKEE (reference sequence). CDR3 length: 13 residues. The CDR3 coding sequence is TGTGCCAGCAGCTTGGACGTGTCCTACGAGCAGTACTTC. Encoded protein: CASSLDVSYEQYF.

J is TRBJ2-5 and V is TRBV28; 13 bases agree with TRBD2. Germline values: CDR1 MDHEN, CDR2 SYDVKM. The CDR3 is made up of 16 amino acids. V shed 6 bases and J 0 bases; nucleotides not matched to a gene: 4. The DNA of the CDR3 is TGTGCCAGCAGGTCGGGACTAGCGGGGTACCAAGAGACCCAGTACTTC. It encodes CASRSGLAGYQETQYF.

This rearrangement joins TRBV2 to TRBJ1-5; 7 bases agree with TRBD1. V dropped 7 bases and J dropped 5; count of bases not matched to a gene: 5. The CDR3 sequence is 13 residues long. Germline V CDR1 and CDR2: SNHLY, FYNNEI. In DNA, the CDR3 is TGTGCCAGCAAGGCCAGGGGGGATCAGCCCCAGCATTTT. Amino acid sequence: CASKARGDQPQHF.

The sample holds one count of this clone. The gene calls are TRBV5-6 and TRBJ2-4; D unclear. The CDR3 is 16 residues long. Germline V lookup: CDR1 SGHDT, CDR2 YYEEEE. Trimming took 4 bases from V and 3 from J, leaving 17 bases between them. The CDR3 DNA reads as TGTGCCAGCAGCAGCCCAGGCCTCTGGGGCAAAAACATTCAGTACTTC. It codes for CASSSPGLWGKNIQYF. The entire variable domain, with the rest obtained from reference TRBV5-6 and TRBJ2-4, is as follows: DAGVTQSPTHLIKTRGQQVTLRCSPKSGHDTVSWYQQALGQGPQFIFQYYEEEERQRGNFPDRFSGHQFPNYSSELNVNALLLGDSALYLCASSSPGLWGKNIQYFGAGTRLSVL.

The chain uses TRBV28 and TRBJ1-4; possible D gene TRBD1, 6 bases. Trimming removed 1 base at V and 4 bases at J, with 16 bases between. The CDR3 is 17 residues long. The germline CDR1 and CDR2 sequences are MDHEN and SYDVKM. CDR3 nucleotide sequence: TGTGCCAGCAGTTTATTGGGGGGGGCGCGGGGTAATGAAAAACTGTTTTTT. It yields the protein CASSLLGGARGNEKLFF.

The gene calls are TRBV20-1 and TRBJ1-1, with D uncertain. The V and J ends lost 3 bases and 7 bases respectively, with 9 bases between them. The germline gives CDR1 DFQATT, CDR2 SNEGSKA (reference sequence). The CDR3 is 11 amino acids. CDR3 bases: TGCAGTGCTAGTCCCGTAGTTGAAGCTTTCTTT. Translation gives CSASPVVEAFF.

The J gene is TRBJ2-3, the V gene TRBV30, with D perhaps matching TRBD2 (5 bases). The germline V gene has CDR1 GTSNPN and CDR2 SVGIG (reference sequence). This CDR3 comprises 15 residues. The V and J ends lost 3 bases and 1 base respectively, with 14 bases between them. In nucleotides, the CDR3 is TGTGCCTGGAGCCTCGGTATCGGGGGCACAGATACGCAGTATTTT. Encoded protein: CAWSLGIGGTDTQYF.

The CDR3 DNA reads TGTGCCAGCAGAGGACAGATTAGCACAGATACGCAGTATTTT. Translating gives CASRGQISTDTQYF. This chain joins TRBV2 and TRBJ2-3; maybe TRBD1 (6 bases). Germline CDR1 is SNHLY and CDR2 is FYNNEI. The CDR3 has 14 amino acids. V was trimmed by 6 bases and J by 0 bases, leaving 10 bases between them.

V usage is TRBV5-5 and J usage is TRBJ1-1; no reliable D call. CDR3 length: 13 residues. V dropped 4 bases and J dropped 7 bases, with 14 bases sitting between them. Per the germline V gene, CDR1 is SGHKS and CDR2 is YYEKEE (reference sequence). This chain's CDR3 is CASSLSSRNEAFF. CDR3 sequence (DNA): TGTGCCAGCAGCCTCTCTTCTCGGAATGAAGCTTTCTTT. Full variable domain (rest looked up from reference TRBV5-5 and TRBJ1-1): DAGVTQSPTHLIKTRGQQVTLRCSPISGHKSVSWYQQVLGQGPQFIFQYYEKEERGRGNFPDRFSARQFPNYSSELNVNALLLGDSALYLCASSLSSRNEAFFGQGTRLTVV.

This clone has only one observation. CDR3 coding DNA: TGTGCCAGCAGTCCCCCTAGCGGGGGGGCTTCAGATACGCAGTATTTT. It is translated as CASSPPSGGASDTQYF. The chain has TRBV28 and TRBJ2-3; 12 bases map to TRBD2. In germline, CDR1 is MDHEN, CDR2 SYDVKM. The V and J ends lost 5 bases and 4 bases, in that order; junction bases with no gene match: 7. The CDR3 runs to 16 residues.

The chain recombines TRBV2 with TRBJ2-2; D is ambiguous. Trimming left V 7 bases short and J 4 bases short, with 13 bases between. The CDR3 has 14 amino acids. Germline V gene lookup returns CDR1 SNHLY and CDR2 FYNNEI. CDR3 protein: CASKKSGSTGELFF. In DNA, the CDR3 is TGTGCCAGCAAAAAGTCCGGCTCCACCGGGGAGCTGTTTTTT. The whole variable domain, remainder taken from reference TRBV2 and TRBJ2-2, is EPEVTQTPSHQVTQMGQEVILRCVPISNHLYFYWYRQILGQKVEFLVSFYNNEISEKSEIFDDQFSVERPDGSNFTLKIRSTKLEDSAMYFCASKKSGSTGELFFGEGSRLTVL.

This clone was seen more than once but under ten times. The chain uses TRBV7-6 and TRBJ2-7; 7 nucleotides line up with TRBD2. This CDR3 comprises 13 residues. The germline V gene encodes CDR1 SGHVS and CDR2 FNYEAQ. V shed 3 bases, J shed 6 bases, and the junction held 5 bases outside the gene matches. The CDR3 region is CASSFMTGGEQYF. The CDR3 region has the DNA TGTGCCAGCAGCTTTATGACGGGAGGCGAGCAGTACTTC.